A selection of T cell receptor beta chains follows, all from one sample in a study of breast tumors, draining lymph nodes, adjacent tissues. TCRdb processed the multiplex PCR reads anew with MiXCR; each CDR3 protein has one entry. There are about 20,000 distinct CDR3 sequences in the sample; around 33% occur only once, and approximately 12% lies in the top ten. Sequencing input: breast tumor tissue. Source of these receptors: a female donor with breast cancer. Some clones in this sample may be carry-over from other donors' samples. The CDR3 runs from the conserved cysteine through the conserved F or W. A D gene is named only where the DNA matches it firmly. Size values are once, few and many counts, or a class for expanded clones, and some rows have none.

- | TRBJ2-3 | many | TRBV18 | TGTGCCAGCTCCCTAGAGAGTACAGATACGCAGTATTTT | CASSLESTDTQYF
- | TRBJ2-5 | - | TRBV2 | TGTGCCAGCAGCCTTGGACGGAGCCAAGAGACCCAGTACTTC | CASSLGRSQETQYF
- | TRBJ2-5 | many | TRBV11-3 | TGTGCCAGCAGCCTCCGATCCGCGTACCAAGAGACCCAGTACTTC | CASSLRSAYQETQYF
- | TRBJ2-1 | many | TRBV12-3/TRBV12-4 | TGTGCCAGCAGTACACCCGGGGCCCGGGAGCAGTTCTTC | CASSTPGAREQFF
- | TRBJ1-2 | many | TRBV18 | TGTGCCAGCTCCCCAAGTGGGGCTAACTATGGCTACACCTTC | CASSPSGANYGYTF
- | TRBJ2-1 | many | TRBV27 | TGTGCCAGCAGTTACGCTCGAACAGTGGAGCAGTTCTTC | CASSYARTVEQFF
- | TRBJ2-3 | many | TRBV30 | TGTGCCTGGAGTCTGGCAAGCGATAGGCAGTATTTT | CAWSLASDRQYF
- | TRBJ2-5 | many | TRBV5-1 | TGCGCCAGCAGCTTGGCCGGTCGGGCCCCAGGAGAGACCCAGTACTTC | CASSLAGRAPGETQYF
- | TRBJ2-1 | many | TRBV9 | TGTGCCAGCAGCGTAATAATTGGAGGGAACAATGAGCAGTTCTTC | CASSVIIGGNNEQFF
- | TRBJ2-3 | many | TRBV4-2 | TGTGCCAGCAGCGAAGACTGGAACACAGATACGCAGTATTTT | CASSEDWNTDTQYF
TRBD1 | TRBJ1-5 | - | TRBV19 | TGTGCCAGTAGTATAAAAACAGGGGGACATCAGCCCCAGCATTTT | CASSIKTGGHQPQHF
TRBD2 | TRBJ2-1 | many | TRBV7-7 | TGTGCTAGCAGCCCCTCCGGGACTAGGAGATCTGAGCAGTTCTTC | CASSPSGTRRSEQFF
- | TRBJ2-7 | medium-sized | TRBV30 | TGTGCCTGGTCACAGGGTTTCGAGCAGTACTTC | CAWSQGFEQYF
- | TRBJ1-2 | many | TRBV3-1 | TGTGCCAGCAGCCTTAGGGGCGCCGATGGCTACACCTTC | CASSLRGADGYTF
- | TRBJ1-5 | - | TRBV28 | TGTGCCAGCAGTCGGGAAACCTTGGGCAACAGGGCCCGAAATCAGCCCCAGCATTTT | CASSRETLGNRARNQPQHF
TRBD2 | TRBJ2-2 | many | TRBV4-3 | TGCGCCAGCAGCCAAGAGTTTGCCCGGGGGGCCGGGGAGCTGTTTTTT | CASSQEFARGAGELFF
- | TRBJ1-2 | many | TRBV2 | TGTGCCAGCATCTTCGAGTTAGGGACGTCTTCTAGGGGCTACACCTTC | CASIFELGTSSRGYTF
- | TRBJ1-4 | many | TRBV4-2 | TGTGCCAGCAGCCAAGATAGACGGGAAAAACTGTTTTTT | CASSQDRREKLFF
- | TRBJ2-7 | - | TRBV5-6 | TGTGCCAGCAGCTTGTACCAGATTTACTACGAGCAGTACTTC | CASSLYQIYYEQYF
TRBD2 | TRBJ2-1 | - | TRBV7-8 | TGTGCCAGCAGCTCGGGGGGGACACCCTACAATGAGCAGTTCTTC | CASSSGGTPYNEQFF